One sample yielded the 30 T cell receptor beta chains listed below, sequenced in a study of cytomegalovirus exposure and HLA in healthy donors. With 60 Vbeta and 13 Jbeta primers, the PCR was carried out. Sequenced by immunoSEQ multiplex PCR; TCRdb stores in-frame clones only, minus some. The table includes 150,000 to 170,000 clones, 60% to 85% detected once. Sequences were obtained from PBMCs. The receptors come from a woman in her thirties or forties in good health and CMV-seronegative.

The chain links TRBV28 to TRBJ2-3; 7 bases map to TRBD1. Trimming cost V 7 bases and J 3 bases; bases outside gene matches: 1. CDR1 is MDHEN, CDR2 SYDVKM, per germline. The CDR3 extends over 12 amino acids. CDR3 nucleotide sequence: TGTGCCAGCAAGGGACAGACAGATACGCAGTATTTT. Its translation: CASKGQTDTQYF. Together with reference TRBV28 and TRBJ2-3, the CDR3 gives the full variable domain: DVKVTQSSRYLVKRTGEKVFLECVQDMDHENMFWYRQDPGLGLRLIYFSYDVKMKEKGDIPEGYSVSREKKERFSLILESASTNQTSMYLCASKGQTDTQYFGPGTRLTVL.

This chain links TRBV5-1 with TRBJ2-1; D might be TRBD2 (6 bases). The germline V gene has CDR1 SGHRS and CDR2 YFSETQ. This CDR3 has 11 residues. V lost 6 bases and J lost 13, with 14 bases in between. The CDR3, as DNA: TGCGCCAGCACCTCCGGGGGATATCAGTTCTTC. This gives the protein CASTSGGYQFF.

This clone was seen once. The chain employs TRBV7-9 and TRBJ1-5; no clear D gene. Germline CDR1 and CDR2: SEHNR and FQNEAQ (reference sequence). V was shortened by 5 bases and J by 5 bases, with 10 bases between the two germline ends. This CDR3 is 13 amino acids long. The CDR3 reads CASSHDGDQPQHF. The CDR3, as DNA: TGTGCCAGCAGCCACGACGGAGATCAGCCCCAGCATTTT. The variable domain in full, completed from reference TRBV7-9 and TRBJ1-5, reads DTGVSQNPRHKITKRGQNVTFRCDPISEHNRLYWYRQTLGQGPEFLTYFQNEAQLEKSRLLSDRFSAERPKGSFSTLEIQRTEQGDSAMYLCASSHDGDQPQHFGDGTRLSIL.

This clone was detected a few times. The rearrangement links TRBV28 to TRBJ1-4, with no clear D. CDR3 length: 16 amino acids. The V gene lost 4 bases and the J gene lost 0 bases, with 12 bases spanning the gap. From germline, CDR1 is MDHEN and CDR2 SYDVKM. The CDR3 sequence: CASSSLDLATNEKLFF. CDR3 DNA: TGTGCCAGCAGTTCACTCGACCTAGCAACTAATGAAAAACTGTTTTTT.

J is TRBJ2-4 and V is TRBV10-1, with TRBD1 as a possible D gene (5 bases). The CDR3 runs 16 residues. V was shortened by 7 bases and J by 5 bases, with 21 bases between the two germline ends. Germline V gene sequence: CDR1 WNHNN, CDR2 SYGVQD (reference sequence). CDR3 nucleotide sequence: TGCGCCAGCACCTTCCTTAAAGGGGTAGAACAAAACATTCAGTACTTC. Translating it yields CASTFLKGVEQNIQYF.

The V gene is TRBV5-8, the J gene TRBJ1-2; a possible D gene is TRBD1 (6 bases). The germline V gene encodes CDR1 SGHTS and CDR2 YDEGEE. The ends were cut back, 4 bases at V and 0 bases at J, with 7 bases in the middle. The CDR3 is made up of 13 amino acids. CDR3 loop: CASSRTANYGYTF. DNA of the CDR3: TGTGCCAGCAGCCGGACAGCTAACTATGGCTACACCTTC.

This chain uses TRBV6-5 with TRBJ2-1; TRBD2 is a possible D gene (7 bases). From germline, CDR1 is MNHEY and CDR2 SVGAGI. V was cut by 3 bases and J by 8 bases, with 17 bases left in between. The CDR3 runs to 15 residues. CDR3 amino acids: CASSYISGGGYEQFF. Here the CDR3 DNA reads TGTGCCAGCAGTTATATTAGCGGCGGGGGCTATGAGCAGTTCTTC.

The chain joins TRBV5-1 to TRBJ2-3; 8 nucleotides match TRBD2. Trimming removed 0 bases from V and 0 bases from J; junction bases left unmatched: 6. The CDR3 is 17 residues long. From germline, CDR1 is SGHRS and CDR2 YFSETQ. The CDR3 nucleotides are TGCGCCAGCAGCTTGGGGGTAGCGGGGACTAGCACAGATACGCAGTATTTT. Protein: CASSLGVAGTSTDTQYF.

The J gene is TRBJ2-1, the V gene TRBV5-1; 7 bases fit TRBD2. The V gene end was trimmed by 3 bases and the J gene end by 8 bases; junction bases not matched to a gene: 14. The CDR3 is 16 residues long. Germline V gives CDR1 SGHRS, CDR2 YFSETQ. CDR3 coding DNA: TGCGCCAGCAGCTCCGGGTATGGGGGGGGAGTCGATGAGCAGTTCTTC. It codes for CASSSGYGGGVDEQFF.

The chain links TRBV25-1 to TRBJ2-1; 11 bases fit TRBD2. The trim removed 6 bases at V and 7 bases at J, leaving 8 bases unmatched. Germline CDR1 MGHDK, CDR2 SYGVNS. CDR3 size: 15 residues. The CDR3 sequence: CASSLAGGRGNEQFF. The CDR3 DNA reads as TGTGCCAGCAGCTTAGCGGGAGGGAGAGGAAATGAGCAGTTCTTC.

This chain's CDR3 is CASRDRAYSYEQYF. The CDR3 nucleotides are TGTGCCAGCAGAGACAGGGCCTACTCCTACGAGCAGTACTTC. The chain combines TRBV6-5 with TRBJ2-7; 7 bases line up with TRBD1. V trimming: 6 bases; J trimming: 0 bases; junction bases outside the gene matches: 5. Germline CDR1 MNHEY, CDR2 SVGAGI. CDR3 size: 14 residues.

This sequence joins TRBV6-6 and TRBJ1-2; the D gene is possibly TRBD1 (5 bases). V was shortened by 6 bases and J by 3 bases, with 14 bases between the two germline ends. The length of the CDR3 is 14 residues. Per germline, CDR1 MNHNY and CDR2 SVGAGI (reference sequence). CDR3 protein: CASRGEPGDYGYTF. The CDR3 DNA follows: TGTGCCAGCAGGGGCGAGCCGGGGGACTATGGCTACACCTTC.

The chain employs TRBV28 and TRBJ2-1; D is uncertain. Looked up from germline, CDR1 is MDHEN and CDR2 is SYDVKM. Deletions cut 2 bases from V and 4 bases from J, with 3 bases between. The CDR3 loop spans 12 amino acids. The CDR3 region has the DNA TGTGCCAGCAGTTTAGCGTACAATGAGCAGTTCTTC. Translation: CASSLAYNEQFF.

The chain uses TRBV11-2 and TRBJ1-2; no firm D call. V was trimmed by 1 base and J by 6 bases, leaving 9 bases between them. This CDR3 is 13 amino acids long. Germline-derived CDR1 and CDR2 are SGHAT and FQNNGV. The CDR3 reads CASSLAGGNGYTF. CDR3 nucleotide sequence: TGTGCCAGCAGCTTAGCGGGAGGGAATGGCTACACCTTC. Supplemented by reference TRBV11-2 and TRBJ1-2, the full variable domain reads EAGVAQSPRYKIIEKRQSVAFWCNPISGHATLYWYQQILGQGPKLLIQFQNNGVVDDSQLPKDRFSAERLKGVDSTLKIQPAKLEDSAVYLCASSLAGGNGYTFGSGTRLTVV.

The chain joins TRBV4-1 to TRBJ2-7, with D perhaps matching TRBD1 (5 bases). The germline V gene encodes CDR1 MGHRA and CDR2 YSYEKL. Between the trimmed V and J ends, which lost 0 bases and 2 bases, there was a span of 14 bases. The CDR3 contains 16 residues. CDR3 sequence: CASSQDLWGTAYEQYF. The CDR3 DNA is TGCGCCAGCAGCCAAGATCTCTGGGGCACAGCCTACGAGCAGTACTTC.

The chain is built from TRBV7-9 and TRBJ2-7; 12 bases line up with TRBD2. The germline V gene encodes CDR1 SEHNR and CDR2 FQNEAQ (reference sequence). Losses at the gene ends were 5 bases for V and 1 base for J; bases not matched to a gene: 6. The CDR3 sequence is 16 residues long. Written as DNA, the CDR3 is TGTGCCAGCAGCCGACAAGGACTAGCGGGGTCCTACGAGCAGTACTTC. It yields the protein CASSRQGLAGSYEQYF.

The J gene is TRBJ2-6, the V gene TRBV5-4, with no clear D. This CDR3 is built from 17 residues. Germline loops: CDR1 SGHNT, CDR2 YYREEE (reference sequence). Trimming left V 4 bases short and J 1 base short, with 15 bases between. CDR3 in amino acids: CASSQDPSRSGANVLTF. CDR3 nucleotide sequence: TGTGCCAGCAGCCAAGACCCCTCGAGGTCTGGGGCCAACGTCCTGACTTTC.

This clone appeared a single time. The rearrangement uses TRBV18 and TRBJ1-1, with D possibly matching TRBD1 (6 bases). In germline, CDR1 is KGHSH, CDR2 LQKENI. The CDR3 totals 13 residues. V lost 10 bases, J lost 0 bases, and 12 bases lay in between. Written as DNA, the CDR3 is TGTGCCACCCAGGACAGCCTGAACACTGAAGCTTTCTTT. Its protein product is CATQDSLNTEAFF. The full variable domain, its missing parts supplied by reference TRBV18 and TRBJ1-1, is NAGVMQNPRHLVRRRGQEARLRCSPMKGHSHVYWYRQLPEEGLKFMVYLQKENIIDESGMPKERFSAEFPKEGPSILRIQQVVRGDSAAYFCATQDSLNTEAFFGQGTRLTVV.

This chain connects TRBV4-1 to TRBJ1-6, with D possibly matching TRBD1 (5 bases). CDR1 and CDR2 from the germline V gene are MGHRA and YSYEKL. Trimming pared 0 bases from V and 5 bases from J, leaving 11 bases between. This CDR3 contains 16 residues. The CDR3 nucleotides are TGCGCCAGCAGCCAAGATACGGCAGGGAATAATTCACCCCTCCACTTT. The encoded protein is CASSQDTAGNNSPLHF.

This clone was observed a few times. The chain carries TRBV5-4 and TRBJ2-3; TRBD2 matches 8 bases. The CDR3 has 14 amino acids. CDR1 and CDR2 (germline): SGHNT, YYREEE (reference sequence). V trimming: 1 base; J trimming: 4 bases; junction bases outside the gene matches: 2. This chain's CDR3 is CASSLRAGADTQYF. The CDR3, as DNA: TGTGCCAGCAGCTTGCGAGCGGGGGCAGATACGCAGTATTTT.

CDR3 protein: CASSLDFWAGETQYF. The CDR3 region has the DNA TGTGCCAGCAGCTTAGATTTTTGGGCAGGGGAGACCCAGTACTTC. The chain carries TRBV7-9 and TRBJ2-5; TRBD1 might be the D (5 bases). Between the trimmed V and J ends, which lost 1 base and 5 bases, there was a span of 14 bases. The germline V gene has CDR1 SEHNR and CDR2 FQNEAQ (reference sequence). This CDR3 contains 15 residues.

The chain has TRBV6-1 and TRBJ2-3; 7 bases are shared with TRBD1. Germline CDR1 MNHNS, CDR2 SASEGT. V gave up 6 bases and J gave up 2 bases; unmatched junction bases: 8. The CDR3 runs 15 residues. CDR3 nucleotide sequence: TGTGCCAGCAGACGCCGGGGACAGTCCACAGATACGCAGTATTTT. As protein: CASRRRGQSTDTQYF.

J is TRBJ2-1 and V is TRBV29-1; possibly TRBD1 for D (6 bases). Deletions cut 1 base from V and 5 bases from J, with 12 bases between. Germline CDR1 is SQVTM and CDR2 is ANQGSEA. The CDR3 is 14 residues long. CDR3 sequence: CSVEGSKGDNEQFF. The CDR3 DNA reads TGCAGCGTTGAAGGGAGTAAGGGGGACAATGAGCAGTTCTTC.

In this sample, this clone turned up a few times. This chain links TRBV4-1 with TRBJ2-1; 10 bases map to TRBD2. CDR3 length equals 16 residues. Looked up from germline, CDR1 is MGHRA and CDR2 is YSYEKL. Unmatched junction bases numbered 5, after V lost 1 base and J lost 5 bases. In DNA form, the CDR3 reads TGCGCCAGCAGCCAAGTAACTAGCGGGGCGAACAATGAGCAGTTCTTC. Protein: CASSQVTSGANNEQFF.

The chain joins TRBV9 to TRBJ2-1; possible D gene TRBD2, 6 bases. CDR1 SGDLS and CDR2 YYNGEE come from the germline V gene. The CDR3 loop spans 15 amino acids. V dropped 3 bases and J dropped 9 bases, with 19 bases sitting between them. The chain's CDR3 is CASSAKPDWGVEQFF. For the CDR3, the DNA is TGTGCCAGCAGCGCGAAGCCGGACTGGGGGGTTGAGCAGTTCTTC.

The chain links TRBV11-2 to TRBJ2-3; perhaps TRBD1 as D (6 bases). Per the germline V gene, CDR1 is SGHAT and CDR2 is FQNNGV. CDR3 length: 15 amino acids. V shed 7 bases and J shed 0 bases, with 14 bases lying between them. The CDR3 here is CASTQWGPSTDTQYF. The DNA of the CDR3 is TGTGCCAGCACCCAGTGGGGGCCGAGCACAGATACGCAGTATTTT.

The rearrangement joins TRBV4-1 to TRBJ1-2; no definite D call. Trimming cost V 5 bases and J 3 bases, with 13 bases left between them. CDR3 size: 14 residues. From germline, CDR1 is MGHRA and CDR2 YSYEKL. Here the CDR3 DNA reads TGCGCCAGCAGCGAGGGAGACGGATACTATGGCTACACCTTC. It codes for CASSEGDGYYGYTF.

The chain uses TRBV6-1 and TRBJ1-1, with a weak D call TRBD1 (5 bases). CDR1 and CDR2 from the germline V gene are MNHNS and SASEGT. The CDR3 consists of 15 residues. V gave up 0 bases and J gave up 1 base, with 9 bases separating them. CDR3 nucleotides: TGTGCCAGCAGTGAAGCGCGGGGGGGGAACACTGAAGCTTTCTTT. Protein sequence: CASSEARGGNTEAFF.

J is TRBJ2-7 and V is TRBV20-1; perhaps TRBD2 as D (5 bases). The CDR3 extends over 11 amino acids. Trimming took off 6 bases at V and 6 bases at J, with 12 bases between the two ends. Germline-derived CDR1 and CDR2 are DFQATT and SNEGSKA (reference sequence). The CDR3 DNA sequence: TGCAGTGCCTACGAACGGGGCGAGCAGTACTTC. It encodes CSAYERGEQYF.

This clone has just one count. The V gene is TRBV5-1, the J gene TRBJ2-2; D gene unclear. CDR1 SGHRS and CDR2 YFSETQ come from the germline V gene. The CDR3 has 14 amino acids. Trimming cost V 2 bases and J 2 bases, with 7 bases left between them. CDR3 in amino acids: CASSFSSNTGELFF. Here the CDR3 DNA reads TGCGCCAGCAGCTTCTCCAGTAACACCGGGGAGCTGTTTTTT. The full variable domain, completed using reference TRBV5-1 and TRBJ2-2, is KAGVTQTPRYLIKTRGQQVTLSCSPISGHRSVSWYQQTPGQGLQFLFEYFSETQRNKGNFPGRFSGRQFSNSRSEMNVSTLELGDSALYLCASSFSSNTGELFFGEGSRLTVL.